This T cell receptor beta chain was identified in a study of shared clonotypes between healthy human individuals. Study findings and constraints: Clonotype sharing among donors was expected to depend on sequencing depth.

The healthy adult donors were HIV-negative and reported no recent acute infections or vaccinations. Those who donated, Caucasian adults without exception, all lived in Nashville, Tennessee. Only in-frame clones appear in the TCRdb table, and some are missing; sequencing was by immunoSEQ multiplex PCR. The sample gives under 1,900,000 clones, just under 99% of which show up once; approximately 0.4% is in the top ten. Points on this clone: The antigen is undetermined.

Sequences were obtained from naive CD4+ T cells sorted from blood. Noted subset: CD45RA+ positively selected. This TCR was sampled from a man aged 25-45 years in good health.

The CDR3 sequence: CASSLASGRLYQETQYF. Written as DNA, the CDR3 is TGTGCCAGCAGCTTAGCTAGCGGGAGACTCTATCAAGAGACCCAGTACTTC. This sequence joins TRBV7-2 and TRBJ2-5, with 9 bases lining up with TRBD2. The germline V gene has CDR1 SGHTA and CDR2 FQGNSA. V trimming: 0 bases; J trimming: 2 bases; junction bases outside the gene matches: 7. This CDR3 contains 17 residues.